The clone carrying this TCR beta chain showed up many times. Antigen unknown. The data derive from a study of T-cell reconstitution after alpha-beta-depleted transplantation in children. Unique molecular identifiers tagged the TCRbeta library. Using its own MiXCR run on the PCR reads, TCRdb lists one record per CDR3 protein. The sample yields around 200,000 distinct CDR3 sequences, around 9.9% seen once. Overall study findings and caveats: Day-60 TCRbeta diversity that was high in some patients was derived from surviving recipient T cells and thymic progenitors.

In germline, CDR1 is DFQATT, CDR2 SNEGSKA (reference sequence). V trimming: 0 bases; J trimming: 4 bases; junction bases outside the gene matches: 2. There are 14 residues in the CDR3. The sequence was obtained from a child younger than two with acute myeloid leukemia, due to receive a stem cell transplant. The sequences come from PBMCs, collected before TCRalphabeta/CD19-depleted stem cell transplant. V usage is TRBV20-1 and J usage is TRBJ2-5; TRBD1 aligns across 10 bases. CDR3 DNA sequence: TGCAGTGCTAGAGAGGGGGACAGGGGAGAGACCCAGTACTTC. This translates into CSAREGDRGETQYF.